The TCR beta chain described here comes from a study of shared clonotypes between healthy human individuals. Findings and limits, study-wide: Sequencing depth was expected to influence donor clonotype sharing.

As processed by the authors: Sequence data from immunoSEQ were junction-only and lacked quality scores; consequently, filtering differed. The repertoire was sequenced with immunoSEQ multiplex PCR; TCRdb's copy has only in-frame clones and lacks some. V and J calls plus clone size are reproduced from that table; the DNA served to infer D and trimming. The sample lists fewer than 400,000 clones; about 74% were seen once. Points on this clone: What it recognizes is unknown.

This clonotype originated in a young man in good health. The material sequenced was memory CD4+ T cells sorted from blood. As for subset: CD45RA-negative fraction.

The CDR3 region is CASGTSGRGALGYEQFF. The CDR3 coding sequence is TGTGCCAGCGGGACTAGCGGGAGGGGGGCATTGGGATATGAGCAGTTCTTC. This chain links TRBV27 with TRBJ2-1; 16 nucleotides agree with TRBD2. Germline V CDR1 and CDR2: MNHEY, SMNVEV (reference sequence). V was clipped by 8 bases and J by 8 bases; unmatched bases: 12. The CDR3 sequence is 17 residues long.